These T cell receptor beta chains were read from a single sample in a study of B cell selection in AIRE deficiency. This table comes from immunoSEQ multiplex PCR, and its TCRdb copy is limited to in-frame clones, with some not included. The sample consists of over 20,000 clones, 92% of them appearing once. Input material: CD4+CD25+ Tregs sorted from PBMCs. These receptors all stem from a human donor in good health. The CDR3 runs from the conserved cysteine through the conserved F or W. The order of the fields is D gene, V gene, clone size, J gene, CDR3 protein, CDR3 DNA. The D gene is left open where the match is weak. Some rows have no size entry. The others give once, few or many, or a class for an expanded clone.

D gene: .
V gene: TRBV6-5
clone size: .
J gene: TRBJ2-7
CDR3 protein: CASSSLGTDRYEQYF
CDR3 DNA: TGTGCCAGCAGTTCCCTCGGGACGGACCGCTACGAGCAGTACTTC

D gene: TRBD1
V gene: TRBV7-8
clone size: .
J gene: TRBJ2-7
CDR3 protein: CASSIRQGGSEQYF
CDR3 DNA: TGTGCCAGCAGCATTCGACAGGGGGGTAGCGAGCAGTACTTC

D gene: .
V gene: TRBV9
clone size: .
J gene: TRBJ1-4
CDR3 protein: CASSVAGTPYEKLFF
CDR3 DNA: TGTGCCAGCAGCGTAGCGGGGACTCCCTATGAAAAACTGTTTTTT

D gene: .
V gene: TRBV5-8
clone size: few
J gene: TRBJ2-3
CDR3 protein: CASSLDGLRTDTQYF
CDR3 DNA: TGTGCCAGCAGCTTGGATGGACTGCGCACAGATACGCAGTATTTT

D gene: .
V gene: TRBV5-1
clone size: .
J gene: TRBJ1-1
CDR3 protein: CASSSQGGTEAFF
CDR3 DNA: TGCGCCAGCAGCTCGCAAGGGGGGACTGAAGCTTTCTTT

D gene: .
V gene: TRBV6-1
clone size: .
J gene: TRBJ1-1
CDR3 protein: CATLIRANTEAFF
CDR3 DNA: TGTGCCACCTTAATCAGGGCGAACACTGAAGCTTTCTTT

D gene: TRBD2
V gene: TRBV18
clone size: .
J gene: TRBJ2-7
CDR3 protein: CASSNLLAGGRLYEQYF
CDR3 DNA: TGTGCCAGCTCCAACCTTTTAGCGGGGGGACGTCTCTACGAGCAGTACTTC

D gene: .
V gene: TRBV28
clone size: once
J gene: TRBJ1-1
CDR3 protein: CASRGPHTEAFF
CDR3 DNA: TGTGCCAGCAGGGGTCCCCACACTGAAGCTTTCTTT

D gene: TRBD1
V gene: TRBV29-1
clone size: .
J gene: TRBJ1-2
CDR3 protein: CSDRGPGQGSTF
CDR3 DNA: TGCAGCGACCGGGGTCCAGGACAGGGGAGCACCTTC

D gene: TRBD2
V gene: TRBV18
clone size: .
J gene: TRBJ2-7
CDR3 protein: CASSPGLEGFEQYF
CDR3 DNA: TGTGCCAGCTCACCCGGACTAGAGGGCTTCGAGCAGTACTTC

D gene: .
V gene: TRBV20-1
clone size: .
J gene: TRBJ2-7
CDR3 protein: CSAQPGREQYF
CDR3 DNA: TGCAGTGCCCAACCAGGGCGAGAGCAGTACTTC

D gene: .
V gene: TRBV19
clone size: once
J gene: TRBJ1-1
CDR3 protein: CATSATAVAAFF
CDR3 DNA: TGTGCCACCTCTGCCACCGCAGTCGCGGCTTTCTTT

D gene: .
V gene: TRBV19
clone size: once
J gene: TRBJ1-5
CDR3 protein: CASAPGRNQPQHF
CDR3 DNA: TGTGCCAGTGCTCCGGGTCGGAATCAGCCCCAGCATTTT

D gene: TRBD1
V gene: TRBV27
clone size: .
J gene: TRBJ1-1
CDR3 protein: CASSSGTGDMGTEAFF
CDR3 DNA: TGTGCCAGCAGTTCCGGGACAGGGGACATGGGGACTGAAGCTTTCTTT

D gene: .
V gene: TRBV10-3
clone size: .
J gene: TRBJ1-4
CDR3 protein: CAISGSQGEKLFF
CDR3 DNA: TGTGCCATCAGTGGTTCGCAGGGGGAAAAACTGTTTTTT

D gene: TRBD2
V gene: TRBV28
clone size: .
J gene: TRBJ2-1
CDR3 protein: CASTRRLAGGSSYNEQFF
CDR3 DNA: TGTGCCAGCACCCGGCGGCTAGCGGGGGGTAGTTCCTACAATGAGCAGTTCTTC

D gene: TRBD1
V gene: TRBV30
clone size: .
J gene: TRBJ2-1
CDR3 protein: CAWETGGSYNEQFF
CDR3 DNA: TGTGCCTGGGAGACAGGGGGGTCCTACAATGAGCAGTTCTTC

D gene: .
V gene: TRBV29-1
clone size: .
J gene: TRBJ2-3
CDR3 protein: CSARTDTQYF
CDR3 DNA: TGCAGCGCCCGTACAGATACGCAGTATTTT

D gene: .
V gene: TRBV7-9
clone size: .
J gene: TRBJ2-1
CDR3 protein: CASKTSASSYNEQFF
CDR3 DNA: TGTGCCAGCAAAACGTCGGCCAGCTCCTACAATGAGCAGTTCTTC

D gene: .
V gene: TRBV18
clone size: .
J gene: TRBJ2-2
CDR3 protein: CASSPPLGVSEPNTGELFF
CDR3 DNA: TGTGCCAGCTCACCACCGCTGGGGGTTTCAGAACCGAACACCGGGGAGCTGTTTTTT

D gene: .
V gene: TRBV21-1
clone size: .
J gene: TRBJ1-2
CDR3 protein: CASSHGTGDYGYTF
CDR3 DNA: TGTGCCAGCAGCCACGGGACAGGGGACTATGGCTACACCTTC

D gene: TRBD1
V gene: TRBV7-2
clone size: .
J gene: TRBJ1-2
CDR3 protein: CASSPDRGVFDYTF
CDR3 DNA: TGTGCCAGCAGCCCTGACAGGGGGGTATTTGACTACACCTTC

D gene: .
V gene: TRBV19
clone size: .
J gene: TRBJ1-6
CDR3 protein: CASSMVGVGNSPLHF
CDR3 DNA: TGTGCCAGTAGTATGGTTGGGGTTGGAAATTCACCCCTCCACTTT

D gene: TRBD1
V gene: TRBV6-1
clone size: .
J gene: TRBJ1-5
CDR3 protein: CASGGQGGYSNQPQHF
CDR3 DNA: TGTGCCAGCGGTGGACAGGGAGGTTACAGTAATCAGCCCCAGCATTTT

D gene: TRBD1
V gene: TRBV7-3
clone size: .
J gene: TRBJ1-5
CDR3 protein: CASSLNGQETGNSNQPQHF
CDR3 DNA: TGTGCCAGCAGCCTAAACGGACAGGAGACGGGAAATAGCAATCAGCCCCAGCATTTT

D gene: .
V gene: TRBV27
clone size: .
J gene: TRBJ1-4
CDR3 protein: CASSSTSLTVNKLFF
CDR3 DNA: TGTGCCAGCAGCTCCACCTCCTTGACAGTGAACAAACTGTTTTTT

D gene: .
V gene: TRBV5-6
clone size: .
J gene: TRBJ1-2
CDR3 protein: CASSSWVARGYTF
CDR3 DNA: TGTGCCAGCAGCAGCTGGGTAGCACGGGGCTACACCTTC

D gene: .
V gene: TRBV6-5
clone size: .
J gene: TRBJ2-5
CDR3 protein: CASSYAGRKVDF
CDR3 DNA: TGTGCCAGCAGTTACGCGGGGCGCAAAGTGGACTTC

D gene: .
V gene: TRBV7-9
clone size: .
J gene: TRBJ2-7
CDR3 protein: CASSLAVSYEQYF
CDR3 DNA: TGTGCCAGCAGCTTAGCCGTCTCCTACGAGCAGTACTTC

D gene: .
V gene: TRBV28
clone size: .
J gene: TRBJ1-5
CDR3 protein: CASSFLRYQPQHF
CDR3 DNA: TGTGCCAGTAGTTTTCTCAGGTATCAGCCCCAGCATTTT

D gene: TRBD1
V gene: TRBV13
clone size: .
J gene: TRBJ1-2
CDR3 protein: CASSNQGVNTF
CDR3 DNA: TGTGCCAGCAGCAATCAGGGGGTAAACACCTTC

D gene: .
V gene: TRBV2
clone size: .
J gene: TRBJ1-1
CDR3 protein: CASTLMEGEAFF
CDR3 DNA: TGTGCCAGCACCTTAATGGAGGGTGAAGCTTTCTTT

D gene: .
V gene: TRBV7-8
clone size: .
J gene: TRBJ2-5
CDR3 protein: CASSLGGLGFRGTQYF
CDR3 DNA: TGTGCCAGCAGCTTAGGGGGGTTGGGGTTCCGCGGGACCCAGTACTTC

D gene: TRBD2
V gene: TRBV5-1
clone size: .
J gene: TRBJ2-5
CDR3 protein: CASSAPGLAGRNEETQYF
CDR3 DNA: TGCGCCAGCAGCGCCCCGGGACTAGCGGGGAGAAATGAAGAGACCCAGTACTTC

D gene: .
V gene: TRBV28
clone size: .
J gene: TRBJ2-3
CDR3 protein: CASSTTPRTQYF
CDR3 DNA: TGTGCCAGCAGTACCACCCCCCGTACGCAGTATTTT

D gene: .
V gene: TRBV30
clone size: few
J gene: TRBJ1-1
CDR3 protein: CAWSVQPGAEAFF
CDR3 DNA: TGTGCCTGGAGTGTACAGCCAGGGGCTGAAGCTTTCTTT

D gene: TRBD2
V gene: TRBV6-5
clone size: .
J gene: TRBJ2-5
CDR3 protein: CASTRAGGTEQTQYF
CDR3 DNA: TGTGCCAGCACCAGAGCGGGGGGCACCGAGCAGACCCAGTACTTC

D gene: TRBD1
V gene: TRBV6-5
clone size: .
J gene: TRBJ1-2
CDR3 protein: CASSYSQGANYGYTF
CDR3 DNA: TGTGCCAGCAGTTACTCTCAGGGGGCGAACTATGGCTACACCTTC

D gene: .
V gene: TRBV5-1
clone size: .
J gene: TRBJ1-2
CDR3 protein: CASSLGAGVDGYTF
CDR3 DNA: TGCGCCAGCAGCTTGGGGGCAGGGGTAGATGGCTACACCTTC

D gene: TRBD2
V gene: TRBV9
clone size: .
J gene: TRBJ2-7
CDR3 protein: CASSVQSGGAVDEQYF
CDR3 DNA: TGTGCCAGCAGCGTACAAAGCGGGGGGGCGGTCGACGAGCAGTACTTC

D gene: TRBD2
V gene: TRBV7-9
clone size: .
J gene: TRBJ2-3
CDR3 protein: CASSPTFGGGSTDTQYF
CDR3 DNA: TGTGCCAGCAGCCCGACTTTTGGCGGGGGATCCACAGATACGCAGTATTTT

D gene: .
V gene: TRBV20-1
clone size: .
J gene: TRBJ2-7
CDR3 protein: CSATNIEQYF
CDR3 DNA: TGCAGTGCTACCAACATCGAGCAGTACTTC

D gene: .
V gene: TRBV7-2
clone size: .
J gene: TRBJ2-3
CDR3 protein: CASSLTRVTDTQYF
CDR3 DNA: TGTGCCAGCAGCTTGACGAGGGTCACAGATACGCAGTATTTT

D gene: .
V gene: TRBV6-6
clone size: .
J gene: TRBJ1-2
CDR3 protein: CASSFNVGYYGYTF
CDR3 DNA: TGTGCCAGCAGTTTTAACGTCGGGTACTATGGCTACACCTTC

D gene: .
V gene: TRBV5-1
clone size: .
J gene: TRBJ2-7
CDR3 protein: CASSLVAGWRNEQYF
CDR3 DNA: TGCGCCAGCAGCTTGGTAGCAGGGTGGAGGAACGAGCAGTACTTC

D gene: .
V gene: TRBV7-2
clone size: .
J gene: TRBJ2-3
CDR3 protein: CASSLARGGLDTQYF
CDR3 DNA: TGTGCCAGCAGCTTAGCGAGGGGGGGACTCGATACGCAGTATTTT

D gene: .
V gene: TRBV27
clone size: .
J gene: TRBJ1-3
CDR3 protein: CASGRGGPTGNTIYF
CDR3 DNA: TGTGCCAGCGGGAGGGGGGGGCCGACTGGAAACACCATATATTTT

D gene: TRBD1
V gene: TRBV27
clone size: .
J gene: TRBJ2-6
CDR3 protein: CASSRQGFLSGSGANVLTF
CDR3 DNA: TGTGCCAGCAGTAGACAGGGTTTTCTTTCGGGCTCTGGGGCCAACGTCCTGACTTTC

D gene: .
V gene: TRBV18
clone size: .
J gene: TRBJ2-1
CDR3 protein: CASSPPTGGTIDEQFF
CDR3 DNA: TGTGCCAGCTCACCACCTACCGGGGGTACCATCGATGAGCAGTTCTTC